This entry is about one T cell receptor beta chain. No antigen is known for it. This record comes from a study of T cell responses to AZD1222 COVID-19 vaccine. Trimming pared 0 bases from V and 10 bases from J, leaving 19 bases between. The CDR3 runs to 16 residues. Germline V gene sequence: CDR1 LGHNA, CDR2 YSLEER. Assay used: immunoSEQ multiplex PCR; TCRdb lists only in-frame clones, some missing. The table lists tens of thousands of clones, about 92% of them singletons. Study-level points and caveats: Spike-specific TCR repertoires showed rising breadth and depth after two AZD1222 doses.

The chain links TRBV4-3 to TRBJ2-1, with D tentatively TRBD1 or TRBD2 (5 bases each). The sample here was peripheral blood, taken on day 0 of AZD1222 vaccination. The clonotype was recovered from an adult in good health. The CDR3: CASSQDSDTRGSEQFF. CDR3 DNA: TGCGCCAGCAGCCAAGATAGTGACACTCGGGGCAGCGAGCAGTTCTTC.